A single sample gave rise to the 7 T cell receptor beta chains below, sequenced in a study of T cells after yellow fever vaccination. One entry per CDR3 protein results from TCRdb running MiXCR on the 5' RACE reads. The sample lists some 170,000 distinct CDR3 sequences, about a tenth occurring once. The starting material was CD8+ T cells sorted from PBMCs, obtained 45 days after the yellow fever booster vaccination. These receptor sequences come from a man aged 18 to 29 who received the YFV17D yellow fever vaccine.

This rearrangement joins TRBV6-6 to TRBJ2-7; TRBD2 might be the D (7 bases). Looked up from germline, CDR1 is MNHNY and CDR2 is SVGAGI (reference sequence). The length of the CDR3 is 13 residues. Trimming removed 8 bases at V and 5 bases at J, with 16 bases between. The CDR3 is CASRHREGNEQYF. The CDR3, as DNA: TGTGCCAGCCGCCACAGGGAGGGAAACGAGCAGTACTTC.

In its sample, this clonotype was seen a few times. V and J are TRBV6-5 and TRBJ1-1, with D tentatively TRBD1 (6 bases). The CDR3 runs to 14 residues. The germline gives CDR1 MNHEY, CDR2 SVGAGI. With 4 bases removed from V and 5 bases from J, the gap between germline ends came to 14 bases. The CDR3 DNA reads TGTGCCAGCAGTTTTTCGGGACAAGGGACTGAAGCTTTCTTT. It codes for CASSFSGQGTEAFF.

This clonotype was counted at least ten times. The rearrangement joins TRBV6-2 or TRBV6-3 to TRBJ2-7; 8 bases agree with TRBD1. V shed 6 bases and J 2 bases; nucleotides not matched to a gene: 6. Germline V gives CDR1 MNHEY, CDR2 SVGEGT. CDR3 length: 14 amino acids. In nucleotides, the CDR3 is TGTGCCAGCAGGCCCGGACAGGGTGCCTACGAGCAGTACGTC. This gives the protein CASRPGQGAYEQYV.

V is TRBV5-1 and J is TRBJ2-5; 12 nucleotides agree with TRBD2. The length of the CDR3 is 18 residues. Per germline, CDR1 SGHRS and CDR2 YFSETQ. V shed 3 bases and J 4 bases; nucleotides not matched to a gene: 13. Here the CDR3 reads CASSSAGLAGGPSETQYF. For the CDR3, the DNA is TGCGCCAGCAGCTCTGCTGGGCTAGCGGGGGGGCCTTCAGAGACCCAGTACTTC.

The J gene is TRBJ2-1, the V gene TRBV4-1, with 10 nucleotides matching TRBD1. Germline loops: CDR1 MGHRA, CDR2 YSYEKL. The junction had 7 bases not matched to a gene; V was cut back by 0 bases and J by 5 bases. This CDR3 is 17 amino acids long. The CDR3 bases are TGCGCCAGCAGCCAAGATATAGGGACAGGGGACAACAATGAGCAGTTCTTC. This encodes CASSQDIGTGDNNEQFF.

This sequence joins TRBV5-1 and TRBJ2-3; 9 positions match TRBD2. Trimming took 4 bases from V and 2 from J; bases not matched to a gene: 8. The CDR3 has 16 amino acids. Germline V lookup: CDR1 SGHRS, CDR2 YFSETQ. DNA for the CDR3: TGCGCCAGCAGCAAGTCAGCGGGGGGAATCACAGATACGCAGTATTTT. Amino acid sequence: CASSKSAGGITDTQYF.

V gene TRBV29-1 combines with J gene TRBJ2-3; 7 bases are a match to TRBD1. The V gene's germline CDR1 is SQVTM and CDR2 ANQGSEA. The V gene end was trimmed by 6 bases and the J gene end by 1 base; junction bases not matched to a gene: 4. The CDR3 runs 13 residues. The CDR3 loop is CSVGTDRTDTQYF. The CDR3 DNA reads TGCAGCGTGGGGACAGATCGCACAGATACGCAGTATTTT.